This T cell receptor beta chain was sequenced during a study of cytomegalovirus exposure and HLA in healthy donors. General study findings and limits: The HLA-A and HLA-B alleles of most subjects were reportedly predicted accurately from TCR beta sequences.

As regards this clone: The antigen is undetermined.

PCR used 60 Vbeta primers and 13 Jbeta primers. The repertoire was sequenced with immunoSEQ multiplex PCR; TCRdb's copy has only in-frame clones and lacks some. The data contain about 100,000 clones, 65% to 80% of them seen just once; the ten biggest clones take up roughly 6.9%. CDR1 and CDR2 from the germline V gene are SGHDN and FVKESK. Between the trimmed V and J ends, which lost 0 bases and 0 bases, there was a span of 12 bases. CDR3 length equals 16 residues. The chain links TRBV14 to TRBJ2-7, with D tentatively TRBD1 (6 bases). Source material: PBMCs. The clonotype comes from a man aged 35 to 55 in good health and CMV-seropositive. CDR3 DNA sequence: TGTGCCAGCAGCCAAGATTATCGGACAGACTCCTACGAGCAGTACTTC. It codes for CASSQDYRTDSYEQYF.